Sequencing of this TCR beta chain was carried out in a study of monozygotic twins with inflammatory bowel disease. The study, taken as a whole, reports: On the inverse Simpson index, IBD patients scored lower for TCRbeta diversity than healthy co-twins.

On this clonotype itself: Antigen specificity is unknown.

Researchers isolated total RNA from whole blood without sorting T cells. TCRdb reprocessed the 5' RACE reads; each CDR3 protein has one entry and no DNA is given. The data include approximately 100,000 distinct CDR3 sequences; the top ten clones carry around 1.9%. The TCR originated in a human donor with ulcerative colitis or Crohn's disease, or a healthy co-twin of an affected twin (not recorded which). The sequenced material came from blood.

CDR3 loop: CASSLETGFSGANVLTF. The rearrangement uses TRBV5-1 and TRBJ2-6; with no DNA, the TCRdb D assignment of TRBD1 cannot be verified. The CDR3 sequence is 17 residues long. The germline V gene has CDR1 SGHRS and CDR2 YFSETQ.